This T cell receptor beta chain originates from a study of blood T cell repertoires in COVID-19. In the study overall: Both acute and convalescent COVID-19 samples were obtained from the United States, Italy and Spain. Sources were T cells, B-cell-depleted T cells, or PBMCs; the material itself was cDNA or gDNA.

V gave up 6 bases and J gave up 9 bases, with 14 bases separating them. The CDR3 runs to 12 residues. Under the authors' procedure: Nucleated cell number was recorded as an estimate derived from reference gene primer amplification. Here immunoSEQ multiplex PCR was the method, and the copy in TCRdb shows in-frame clones only, minus some. D and trimming were read from the DNA, whereas the V and J calls and clone size are those reported in that table. The data hold about 150,000 clones, with 70% to 90% observed a single time. The rearrangement joins TRBV12-3 or TRBV12-4 to TRBJ1-2; the D gene is possibly TRBD1 (6 bases). The TCR comes from a woman aged 80 or over with COVID-19, enrolled during active disease. Sequencing was done on a sample of peripheral blood. In DNA form, the CDR3 reads TGTGCCAGCAGACCCACAGGGAGTCGCTACACCTTC. Its translation: CASRPTGSRYTF.